Here is one T cell receptor (beta chain) with its context. Its antigen is not identified. The record originates from a study of T-cell reconstitution after alpha-beta-depleted transplantation in children. V was trimmed by 2 bases and J by 7 bases, leaving 16 bases between them. Germline V gene lookup returns CDR1 SGHNT and CDR2 YYREEE (reference sequence). The CDR3 sequence is 15 residues long. TCRbeta library preparation incorporated unique molecular identifiers. TCRdb redid the calling of the PCR reads with MiXCR, one entry per CDR3 protein. The data hold 200,000 or so distinct CDR3 sequences, with 6.6% observed a single time. Regarding the study as a whole: It was surviving recipient T cells and thymic progenitors that gave some patients high TCRbeta diversity at day 60.

The receptor was derived from a boy aged 2 to 9 with acute lymphoblastic leukemia, due to receive a stem cell transplant. V is TRBV5-4 and J is TRBJ2-1; TRBD1 is a possible D gene (8 bases). The source material was PBMCs, sampled before TCRalphabeta/CD19-depleted stem cell transplant. The CDR3 sequence: CASSFLQGGRNEQFF. The CDR3 nucleotides read TGTGCCAGCAGCTTCTTACAGGGGGGGAGAAATGAGCAGTTCTTC. The entire variable domain, with the rest obtained from reference TRBV5-4 and TRBJ2-1, is as follows: ETGVTQSPTHLIKTRGQQVTLRCSSQSGHNTVSWYQQALGQGPQFIFQYYREEENGRGNFPPRFSGLQFPNYSSELNVNALELDDSALYLCASSFLQGGRNEQFFGPGTRLTVL.